The 16 T cell receptor beta chains below come from one sample, sequenced in a study of response to subunit inactivated influenza vaccine. TCRdb redid the calling of the RT-PCR reads with MiXCR, one entry per CDR3 protein. In the table there are 450,000 to 550,000 distinct CDR3 sequences, approximately 24% of which are singletons. The source material was CD4+ T cells sorted from PBMCs, sampled approximately 5 days after vaccination. The receptor source for this set is a man over 45 who received an inactivated influenza vaccine.

This clonotype has a handful of counts. The rearrangement links TRBV7-2 to TRBJ2-7; 9 bases align to TRBD1. There are 16 residues in the CDR3. Germline CDR1 reads SGHTA; CDR2 reads FQGNSA. The V and J ends lost 2 bases and 3 bases, in that order; junction bases with no gene match: 8. The CDR3 reads CASSLHGTGNGYEQYF. The CDR3 DNA reads as TGTGCCAGCAGCTTACATGGGACAGGGAACGGCTACGAGCAGTACTTC.

This clonotype was seen a handful of times. DNA of the CDR3: TGCGCCAGCAGCTTGACGGTAGTCGAGAAGGAGCAGTACTTC. Protein: CASSLTVVEKEQYF. This chain links TRBV5-1 with TRBJ2-7; D uncertain. With 1 base removed from V and 7 bases from J, the gap between germline ends came to 15 bases. Looked up from germline, CDR1 is SGHRS and CDR2 is YFSETQ. The CDR3 covers 14 residues.

The chain is built from TRBV11-2 and TRBJ2-7, with TRBD2 matching 7 bases. Germline CDR1 and CDR2: SGHAT and FQNNGV. CDR3 length equals 17 residues. The junction had 8 bases not matched to a gene; V was cut back by 0 bases and J by 0 bases. CDR3 DNA sequence: TGTGCCAGCAGCTTAGACTCAGGCGGGGGATACTCCTACGAGCAGTACTTC. This codes for CASSLDSGGGYSYEQYF.

This clonotype was seen a handful of times. The chain combines TRBV12-3 or TRBV12-4 with TRBJ2-3; TRBD2 aligns across 9 bases. This CDR3 has 15 residues. Losses at the gene ends were 8 bases for V and 6 bases for J; bases not matched to a gene: 12. The chain's CDR3 is CASRASGALGDTQYF. DNA for the CDR3: TGTGCCAGCCGGGCTAGCGGGGCCCTTGGGGATACGCAGTATTTT.

This clonotype has just a few counts. This rearrangement joins TRBV7-3 to TRBJ2-7; a possible D gene is TRBD2 (5 bases). Germline V gives CDR1 SGHTA, CDR2 FQGTGA. V was trimmed by 0 bases and J by 0 bases, leaving 6 bases between them. The CDR3 runs to 14 residues. CDR3 amino acids: CASSLTSDSYEQYF. The CDR3 bases are TGTGCCAGCAGCTTAACTAGCGACTCCTACGAGCAGTACTTC.

The rearrangement uses TRBV20-1 and TRBJ2-1, with D tentatively TRBD2 (6 bases). CDR3 length equals 10 residues. In germline, CDR1 is DFQATT, CDR2 SNEGSKA (reference sequence). The CDR3 nucleotides are TGCAGAGCAGTGGGGGGTGAGCAGTTCTTC. Translation: CRAVGGEQFF.

The chain combines TRBV5-1 with TRBJ2-1; D is possibly TRBD2 (7 bases). Deletions cut 5 bases from V and 1 base from J, with 13 bases between. The V gene's germline CDR1 is SGHRS and CDR2 YFSETQ. This CDR3 is 15 amino acids long. CDR3 amino acids: CASRSRGLSYNEQFF. CDR3 in DNA: TGCGCCAGCAGATCGCGGGGGCTGTCCTACAATGAGCAGTTCTTC.

In its sample, this clonotype was seen a few times. The chain has TRBV7-2 and TRBJ1-2; 9 nucleotides match TRBD1. Germline-derived CDR1 and CDR2 are SGHTA and FQGNSA. This CDR3 has 15 amino acids. Trimming cost V 5 bases and J 5 bases; bases outside gene matches: 9. In nucleotides, the CDR3 is TGTGCCAGCAGCCCCCGGACAGGGGCGGCATATGGCTACACCTTC. It is translated as CASSPRTGAAYGYTF.

This clonotype appeared a few times. V and J are TRBV7-9 and TRBJ1-1, with D possibly TRBD1 on 5 matching bases. Germline CDR1 and CDR2: SEHNR and FQNEAQ (reference sequence). This CDR3 is 14 amino acids long. The germline V and J ends were trimmed by 5 bases and 8 bases, with 18 bases remaining between them. CDR3 region: CASSPAGGWGEAFF. CDR3 in DNA: TGTGCCAGCAGCCCCGCAGGAGGGTGGGGCGAAGCTTTCTTT.

The CDR3 region has the DNA TGTGCCAGCAGCGTCGGGGGGGGAGCCCGTGAGCCCGAGCAGTTCTTC. It translates to CASSVGGGAREPEQFF. The rearrangement uses TRBV9 and TRBJ2-1; 8 bases are shared with TRBD2. The V gene end was trimmed by 2 bases and the J gene end by 10 bases; junction bases not matched to a gene: 14. This CDR3 has 16 residues. CDR1 is SGDLS and CDR2 is YYNGEE in the germline V gene.

The CDR3 DNA sequence: TGTGCCAGCAGTTACCGGACAGAAGCTTTCTTT. Protein: CASSYRTEAFF. V and J are TRBV6-2 or TRBV6-3 and TRBJ1-1; tentative D call: TRBD1 (5 bases). V lost 2 bases to trimming and J lost 8 bases, with 6 bases between them. CDR1 and CDR2 (germline): MNHEY, SVGEGT. This CDR3 has 11 residues.

This clonotype was observed a few times. In DNA form, the CDR3 reads TGTGCCAGCAGTCTAGGGGGGCTAGCCAAAAACATTCAGTACTTC. Its translation: CASSLGGLAKNIQYF. V is TRBV12-3 or TRBV12-4 and J is TRBJ2-4; D possibly matches TRBD1 or TRBD2 (6 bases each). V was pared by 5 bases and J by 0 bases, with 11 bases between. The CDR3 covers 15 residues.

The rearrangement links TRBV4-3 to TRBJ2-5; TRBD2 matches 12 bases. V gave up 4 bases and J gave up 5 bases; unmatched junction bases: 8. The CDR3 spans 16 residues. Per the germline V gene, CDR1 is LGHNA and CDR2 is YSLEER. The CDR3 DNA reads as TGCGCCAGCAGCCGAGAGGGACTAGCGGGTGCGGAGACCCAGTACTTC. This codes for CASSREGLAGAETQYF.

This clonotype appeared once. The chain couples TRBV24-1 to TRBJ2-1; 7 nucleotides align to TRBD2. In germline, CDR1 is KGHDR, CDR2 SFDVKD. This CDR3 comprises 15 residues. After removal of 2 bases from V and 7 bases from J, the junction contained 7 bases not matched to a gene. CDR3 in amino acids: CATSDWSGAGNEQFF. CDR3 nucleotides: TGTGCCACCAGTGATTGGAGCGGGGCAGGGAATGAGCAGTTCTTC.

This clonotype was counted only a few times. This chain links TRBV10-3 with TRBJ1-6, with unresolved D. Germline V gene lookup returns CDR1 ENHRY and CDR2 SYGVKD. The V gene lost 6 bases and the J gene lost 4 bases, with 10 bases spanning the gap. The CDR3 contains 14 residues. In nucleotides, the CDR3 is TGTGCCATCAGGGAAACAGAGTATAATTCACCCCTCCACTTT. It yields the protein CAIRETEYNSPLHF.

In its sample, this clonotype was seen a few times. This rearrangement joins TRBV4-3 to TRBJ2-1; D might be TRBD2 (6 bases). The CDR3 totals 15 residues. Trimming removed 1 base at V and 10 bases at J, with 17 bases between. CDR1 is LGHNA, CDR2 YSLEER, per germline. CDR3 coding DNA: TGCGCCAGCAGCCAAGTGGAGGGTTACAACGCAGAGCAGTTCTTC. Protein: CASSQVEGYNAEQFF.